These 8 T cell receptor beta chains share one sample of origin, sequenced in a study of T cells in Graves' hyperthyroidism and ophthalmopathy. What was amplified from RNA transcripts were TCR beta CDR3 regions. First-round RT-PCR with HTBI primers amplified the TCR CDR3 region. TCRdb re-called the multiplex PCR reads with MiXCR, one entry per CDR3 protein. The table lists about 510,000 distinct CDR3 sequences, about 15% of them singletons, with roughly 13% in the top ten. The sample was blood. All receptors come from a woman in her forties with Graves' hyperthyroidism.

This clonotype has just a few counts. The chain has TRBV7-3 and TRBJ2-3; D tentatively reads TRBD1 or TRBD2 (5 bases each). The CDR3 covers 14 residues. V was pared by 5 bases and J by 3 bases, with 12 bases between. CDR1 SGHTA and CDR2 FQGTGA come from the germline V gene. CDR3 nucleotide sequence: TGTGCCAGCAGCGCCGGGACCGTTACAGATACGCAGTATTTT. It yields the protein CASSAGTVTDTQYF.

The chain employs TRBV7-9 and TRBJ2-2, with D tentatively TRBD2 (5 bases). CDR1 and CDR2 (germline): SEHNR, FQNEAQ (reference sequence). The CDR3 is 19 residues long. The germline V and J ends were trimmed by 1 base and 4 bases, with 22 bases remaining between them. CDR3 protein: CASSLGVTIRESVTGELFF. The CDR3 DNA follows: TGTGCCAGCAGCTTAGGAGTGACTATTCGGGAAAGTGTCACCGGGGAGCTGTTTTTT.

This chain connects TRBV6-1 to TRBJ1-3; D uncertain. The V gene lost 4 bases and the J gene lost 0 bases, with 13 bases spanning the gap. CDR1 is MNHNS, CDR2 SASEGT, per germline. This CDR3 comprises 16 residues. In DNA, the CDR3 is TGTGCCAGCAGTGTCTTCACGACTGACTCTGGAAACACCATATATTTT. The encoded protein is CASSVFTTDSGNTIYF.

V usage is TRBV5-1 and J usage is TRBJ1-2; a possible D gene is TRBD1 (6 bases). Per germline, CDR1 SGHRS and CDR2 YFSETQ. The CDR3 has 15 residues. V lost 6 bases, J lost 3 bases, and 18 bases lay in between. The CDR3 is CASKDRGYGDYGYTF. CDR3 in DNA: TGCGCCAGCAAAGATAGGGGGTACGGGGACTATGGCTACACCTTC.

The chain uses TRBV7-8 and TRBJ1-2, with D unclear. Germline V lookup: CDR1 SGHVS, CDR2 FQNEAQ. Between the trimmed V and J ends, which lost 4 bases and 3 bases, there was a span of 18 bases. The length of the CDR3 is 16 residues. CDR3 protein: CASSSLPPDWDYGYTF. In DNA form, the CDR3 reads TGTGCCAGCAGCTCCCTCCCGCCTGACTGGGACTATGGCTACACCTTC. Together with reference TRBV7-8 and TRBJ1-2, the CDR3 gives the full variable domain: GAGVSQSPRYKVAKRGQDVALRCDPISGHVSLFWYQQALGQGPEFLTYFQNEAQLDKSGLPSDRFFAERPEGSVSTLKIQRTQQEDSAVYLCASSSLPPDWDYGYTFGSGTRLTVV.

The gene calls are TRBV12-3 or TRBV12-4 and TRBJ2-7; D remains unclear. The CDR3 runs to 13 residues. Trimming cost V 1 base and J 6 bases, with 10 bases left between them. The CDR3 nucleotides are TGTGCCAGCAGTTTAGGGCAGATTACCGAGCAGTACTTC. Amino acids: CASSLGQITEQYF.

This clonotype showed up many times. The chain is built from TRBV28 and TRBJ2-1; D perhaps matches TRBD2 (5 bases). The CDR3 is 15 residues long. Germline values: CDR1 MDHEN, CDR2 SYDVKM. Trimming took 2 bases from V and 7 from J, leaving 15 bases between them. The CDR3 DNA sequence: TGTGCCAGCAGTTTAACCCCTGGCGGGCCAAATGAGCAGTTCTTC. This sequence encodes CASSLTPGGPNEQFF.

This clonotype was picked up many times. The CDR3 sequence is CASSTGGSYEQYF. In DNA form, the CDR3 reads TGTGCCTCGAGCACAGGGGGTTCCTACGAGCAGTACTTC. The chain has TRBV7-3 and TRBJ2-7, with 8 bases matching TRBD1. Germline V gene data show CDR1 as SGHTA and CDR2 as FQGTGA. This CDR3 has 13 amino acids. V lost 11 bases to trimming and J lost 1 base; unmatched junction nucleotides: 7.